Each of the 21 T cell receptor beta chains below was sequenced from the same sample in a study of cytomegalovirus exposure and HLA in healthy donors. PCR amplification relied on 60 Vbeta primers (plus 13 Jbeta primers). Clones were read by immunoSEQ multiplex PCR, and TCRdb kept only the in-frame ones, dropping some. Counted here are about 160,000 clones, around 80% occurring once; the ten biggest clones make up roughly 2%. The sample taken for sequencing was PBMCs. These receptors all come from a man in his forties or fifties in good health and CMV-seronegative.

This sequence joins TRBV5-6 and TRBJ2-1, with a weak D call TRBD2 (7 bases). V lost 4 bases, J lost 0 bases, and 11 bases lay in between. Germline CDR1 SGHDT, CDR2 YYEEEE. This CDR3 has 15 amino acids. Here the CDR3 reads CASSEGGGSYNEQFF. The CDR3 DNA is TGTGCCAGCAGCGAGGGAGGGGGCTCCTACAATGAGCAGTTCTTC.

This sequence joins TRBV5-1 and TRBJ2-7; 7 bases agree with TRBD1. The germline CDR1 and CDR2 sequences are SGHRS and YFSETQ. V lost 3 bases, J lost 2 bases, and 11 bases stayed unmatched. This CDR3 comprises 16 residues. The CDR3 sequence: CASSSTGDLEAYEQYF. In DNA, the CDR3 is TGCGCCAGCAGCTCCACAGGGGATCTCGAGGCCTACGAGCAGTACTTC.

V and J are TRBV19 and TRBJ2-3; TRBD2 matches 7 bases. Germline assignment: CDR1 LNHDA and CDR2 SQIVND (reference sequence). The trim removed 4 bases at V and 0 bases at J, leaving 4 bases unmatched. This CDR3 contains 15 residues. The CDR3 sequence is CASSTRGRSTDTQYF. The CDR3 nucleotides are TGTGCCAGTAGTACCCGCGGGAGAAGCACAGATACGCAGTATTTT. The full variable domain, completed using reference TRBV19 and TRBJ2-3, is DGGITQSPKYLFRKEGQNVTLSCEQNLNHDAMYWYRQDPGQGLRLIYYSQIVNDFQKGDIAEGYSVSREKKESFPLTVTSAQKNPTAFYLCASSTRGRSTDTQYFGPGTRLTVL.

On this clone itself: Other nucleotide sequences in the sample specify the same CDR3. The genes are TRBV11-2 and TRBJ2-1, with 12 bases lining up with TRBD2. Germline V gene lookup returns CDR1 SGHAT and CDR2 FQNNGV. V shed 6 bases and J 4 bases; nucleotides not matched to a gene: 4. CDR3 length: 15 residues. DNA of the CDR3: TGTGCCAGCAGTCGGACTAGCGGGGCTTACAATGAGCAGTTCTTC. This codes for CASSRTSGAYNEQFF. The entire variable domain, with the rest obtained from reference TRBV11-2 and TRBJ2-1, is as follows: EAGVAQSPRYKIIEKRQSVAFWCNPISGHATLYWYQQILGQGPKLLIQFQNNGVVDDSQLPKDRFSAERLKGVDSTLKIQPAKLEDSAVYLCASSRTSGAYNEQFFGPGTRLTVL.

The CDR3 loop reads CASRGTRVTDTQYF. The CDR3 DNA is TGTGCCAGCAGGGGGACTAGGGTAACAGATACGCAGTATTTT. This rearrangement joins TRBV6-5 to TRBJ2-3, with TRBD2 identical over 8 bases. The CDR3 is 14 residues long. V was pared by 6 bases and J by 3 bases, with 5 bases of the junction left unmatched. CDR1 is MNHEY, CDR2 SVGAGI, per germline.

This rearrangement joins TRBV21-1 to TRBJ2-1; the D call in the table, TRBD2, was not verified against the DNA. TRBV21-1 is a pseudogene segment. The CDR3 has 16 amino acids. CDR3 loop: CASSNRGTYAYNEQFF. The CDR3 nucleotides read TGTGCCAGCAGCAACCGAGGAACTTACGCCTACAATGAGCAGTTCTTC.

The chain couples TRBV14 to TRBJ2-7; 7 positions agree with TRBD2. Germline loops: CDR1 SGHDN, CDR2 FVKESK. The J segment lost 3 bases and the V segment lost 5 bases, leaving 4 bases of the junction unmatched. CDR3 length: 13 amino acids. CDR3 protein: CASSDRDYYEQYF. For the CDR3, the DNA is TGTGCCAGCAGCGACCGGGACTACTACGAGCAGTACTTC.

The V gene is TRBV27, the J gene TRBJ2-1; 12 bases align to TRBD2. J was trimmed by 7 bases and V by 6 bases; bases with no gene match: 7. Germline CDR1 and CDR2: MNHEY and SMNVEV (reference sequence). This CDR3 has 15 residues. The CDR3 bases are TGTGCCAGCAGCAGGACTAGCGGGAAGTCGAATGAGCAGTTCTTC. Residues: CASSRTSGKSNEQFF.

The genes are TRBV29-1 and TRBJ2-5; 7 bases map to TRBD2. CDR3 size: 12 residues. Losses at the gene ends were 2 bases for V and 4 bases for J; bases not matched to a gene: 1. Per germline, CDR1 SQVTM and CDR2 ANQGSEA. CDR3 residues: CSVELAGETQYF. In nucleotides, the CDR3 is TGCAGCGTTGAATTAGCGGGAGAGACCCAGTACTTC. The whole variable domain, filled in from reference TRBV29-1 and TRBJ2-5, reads SAVISQKPSRDICQRGTSLTIQCQVDSQVTMMFWYRQQPGQSLTLIATANQGSEATYESGFVIDKFPISRPNLTFSTLTVSNMSPEDSSIYLCSVELAGETQYFGPGTRLLVL.

The CDR3 region is CASSPARLGNTIYF. The CDR3, as DNA: TGTGCCAGCAGCCCGGCCAGGCTCGGAAACACCATATATTTT. The chain employs TRBV7-9 and TRBJ1-3; D remains unclear. The CDR3 has 14 amino acids. Germline V gives CDR1 SEHNR, CDR2 FQNEAQ (reference sequence). V lost 5 bases, J lost 4 bases, and 12 bases lay in between.

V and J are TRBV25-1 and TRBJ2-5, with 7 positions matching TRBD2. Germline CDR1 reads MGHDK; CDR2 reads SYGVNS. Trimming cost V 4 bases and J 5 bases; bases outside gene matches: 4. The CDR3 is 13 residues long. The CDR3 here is CASSGGSWETQYF. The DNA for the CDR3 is TGTGCCAGCAGTGGCGGGAGCTGGGAGACCCAGTACTTC.

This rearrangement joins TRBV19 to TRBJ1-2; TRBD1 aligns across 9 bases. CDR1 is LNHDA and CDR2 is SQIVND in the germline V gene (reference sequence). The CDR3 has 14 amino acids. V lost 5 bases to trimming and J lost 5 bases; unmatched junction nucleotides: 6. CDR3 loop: CASSPRDREYGYTF. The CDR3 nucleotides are TGTGCCAGTAGTCCCCGGGACAGGGAGTATGGCTACACCTTC.

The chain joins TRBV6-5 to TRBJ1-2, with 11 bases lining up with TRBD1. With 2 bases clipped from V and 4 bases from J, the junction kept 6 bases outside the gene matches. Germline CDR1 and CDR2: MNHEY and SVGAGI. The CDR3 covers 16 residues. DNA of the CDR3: TGTGCCAGCAGTTACGTTAGGACAGGGGGCGGCTATGGCTACACCTTC. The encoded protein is CASSYVRTGGGYGYTF.

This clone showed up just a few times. The CDR3 DNA sequence: TGTGCCAGCAGTTCGTCCGACGGCAGGGTGGACGGGGAGCAGTACTTC. Translated: CASSSSDGRVDGEQYF. V gene TRBV28 combines with J gene TRBJ2-7; TRBD1 might be the D (5 bases). The germline V and J ends were trimmed by 4 bases and 7 bases, with 23 bases remaining between them. CDR1 is MDHEN, CDR2 SYDVKM, per germline. This CDR3 is 16 amino acids long. The entire variable domain, with the rest obtained from reference TRBV28 and TRBJ2-7, is as follows: DVKVTQSSRYLVKRTGEKVFLECVQDMDHENMFWYRQDPGLGLRLIYFSYDVKMKEKGDIPEGYSVSREKKERFSLILESASTNQTSMYLCASSSSDGRVDGEQYFGPGTRLTVT.

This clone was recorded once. Here the CDR3 reads CATSSKGGTEAFF. The CDR3 nucleotides are TGTGCCACCAGCAGTAAGGGAGGCACTGAAGCTTTCTTT. The V gene is TRBV15, the J gene TRBJ1-1; D unclear. Looked up from germline, CDR1 is LNHNV and CDR2 is YYDKDF (reference sequence). The CDR3 is made up of 13 amino acids. Trimming removed 3 bases from V and 4 bases from J, with 9 bases in between. Filled out from reference TRBV15 and TRBJ1-1, the complete variable domain reads DAMVIQNPRYQVTQFGKPVTLSCSQTLNHNVMYWYQQKSSQAPKLLFHYYDKDFNNEADTPDNFQSRRPNTSFCFLDIRSPGLGDTAMYLCATSSKGGTEAFFGQGTRLTVV.

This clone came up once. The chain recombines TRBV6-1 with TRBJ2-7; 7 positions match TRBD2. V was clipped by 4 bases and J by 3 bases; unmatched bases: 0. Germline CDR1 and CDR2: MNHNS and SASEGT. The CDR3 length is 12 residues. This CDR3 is CASSGDYYEQYF. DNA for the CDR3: TGTGCCAGCAGTGGGGACTACTACGAGCAGTACTTC.

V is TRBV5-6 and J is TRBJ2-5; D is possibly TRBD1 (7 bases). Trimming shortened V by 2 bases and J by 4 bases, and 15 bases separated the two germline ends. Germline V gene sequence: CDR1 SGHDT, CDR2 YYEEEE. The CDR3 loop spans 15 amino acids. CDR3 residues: CASSFPRGAAETQYF. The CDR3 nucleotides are TGTGCCAGCAGCTTTCCCAGGGGGGCCGCAGAGACCCAGTACTTC.

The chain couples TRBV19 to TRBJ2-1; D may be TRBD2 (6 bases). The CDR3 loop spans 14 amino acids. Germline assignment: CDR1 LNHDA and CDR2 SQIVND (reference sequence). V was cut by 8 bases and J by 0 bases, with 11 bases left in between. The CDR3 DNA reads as TGTGCCAGTGGCCGGGGGAGCTCCTACAATGAGCAGTTCTTC. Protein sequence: CASGRGSSYNEQFF.

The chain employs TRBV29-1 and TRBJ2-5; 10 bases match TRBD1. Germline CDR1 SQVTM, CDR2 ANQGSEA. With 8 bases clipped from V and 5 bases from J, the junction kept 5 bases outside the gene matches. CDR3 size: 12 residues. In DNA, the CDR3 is TGCAGCACCGGGACAGGGGAGGAGACCCAGTACTTC. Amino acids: CSTGTGEETQYF.

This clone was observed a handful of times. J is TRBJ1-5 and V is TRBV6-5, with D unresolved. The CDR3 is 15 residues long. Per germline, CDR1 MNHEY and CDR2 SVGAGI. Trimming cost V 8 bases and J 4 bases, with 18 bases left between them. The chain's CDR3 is CASAYLSGGNQPQHF. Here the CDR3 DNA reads TGTGCCAGCGCTTATCTTTCGGGAGGAAATCAGCCCCAGCATTTT.

CDR3 sequence: CASSLRTGVGYGYTF. CDR3 DNA sequence: TGTGCCAGCTCACTTCGGACAGGGGTGGGCTATGGCTACACCTTC. The rearrangement uses TRBV18 and TRBJ1-2; 9 bases are shared with TRBD1. The CDR3 has 15 amino acids. With 4 bases clipped from V and 4 bases from J, the junction kept 7 bases outside the gene matches. Germline lookup yields CDR1 KGHSH and CDR2 LQKENI.